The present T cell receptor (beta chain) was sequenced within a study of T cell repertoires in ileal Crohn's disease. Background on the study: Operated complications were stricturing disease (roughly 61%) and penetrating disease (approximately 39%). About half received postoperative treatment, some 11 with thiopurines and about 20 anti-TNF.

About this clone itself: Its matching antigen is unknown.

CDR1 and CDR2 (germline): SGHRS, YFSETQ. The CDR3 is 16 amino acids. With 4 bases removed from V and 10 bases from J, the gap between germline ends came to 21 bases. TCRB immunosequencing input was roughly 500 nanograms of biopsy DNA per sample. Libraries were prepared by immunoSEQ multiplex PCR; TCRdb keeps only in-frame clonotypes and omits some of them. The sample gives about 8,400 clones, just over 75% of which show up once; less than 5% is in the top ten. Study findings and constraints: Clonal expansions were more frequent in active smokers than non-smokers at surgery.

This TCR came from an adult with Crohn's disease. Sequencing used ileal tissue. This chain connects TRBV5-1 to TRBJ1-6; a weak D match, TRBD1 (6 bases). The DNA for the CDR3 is TGCGCCAGCAGCCCCAAGGGGGACCGGTTTCCGTCACCCCTCCACTTT. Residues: CASSPKGDRFPSPLHF.